The 2 T cell receptor beta chains in this list originate from one sample, sequenced in a study of T cell responses to AZD1222 COVID-19 vaccine. Here immunoSEQ multiplex PCR was the method, and the copy in TCRdb shows in-frame clones only, minus some. Among about 73,000 clones listed, roughly nine tenths were seen once. This sample comprised peripheral blood, obtained 28 days after the second AZD1222 dose. These receptors were obtained from an adult who received the AZD1222 COVID-19 vaccine.

The genes are TRBV9 and TRBJ2-2; TRBD1 aligns across 7 bases. V was pared by 4 bases and J by 0 bases, with 9 bases of the junction left unmatched. This CDR3 contains 17 residues. Per germline, CDR1 SGDLS and CDR2 YYNGEE. The CDR3 sequence: CASSPRGTGANTGELFF. Here the CDR3 DNA reads TGTGCCAGCAGCCCAAGGGGTACAGGGGCGAACACCGGGGAGCTGTTTTTT. Drawing the rest from reference TRBV9 and TRBJ2-2, the complete variable domain is DSGVTQTPKHLITATGQRVTLRCSPRSGDLSVYWYQQSLDQGLQFLIQYYNGEERAKGNILERFSAQQFPDLHSELNLSSLELGDSALYFCASSPRGTGANTGELFFGEGSRLTVL.

The chain employs TRBV3-1 (or the pseudogene TRBV3-2) and TRBJ2-1; TRBD2 aligns across 8 bases. Germline values: CDR1 LGHDT, CDR2 YNNKEL (reference sequence). With 6 bases clipped from V and 2 bases from J, the junction kept 6 bases outside the gene matches. The CDR3 sequence is 15 residues long. In DNA form, the CDR3 reads TGTGCCAGCAGACCAAGCGGGGGCCCCTACAATGAGCAGTTCTTC. Amino acids: CASRPSGGPYNEQFF.